A selection of T cell receptor beta chains follows, all from one sample in a study of T cells in Graves' hyperthyroidism and ophthalmopathy. Using its own MiXCR run on the multiplex PCR reads, TCRdb lists one record per CDR3 protein. Here the sample spans about 610,000 distinct CDR3 sequences, around 46% being singletons. The sequencing sample was made of peripheral blood or thyroid tissue (not recorded which). The receptors were sampled from a woman between 18 and 30 years old with Graves' hyperthyroidism. Both conserved end residues are part of each CDR3. D genes are given only for firm matches. Size values are once, few and many counts, or a class for expanded clones, and some rows have none.

abundance,v_gene,d_gene,j_gene,CDR3aa,CDR3nt
NA,TRBV5-1,NA,TRBJ2-7,CASSPGNMGYYEQYF,TGCGCCAGCAGCCCCGGGAACATGGGTTACTACGAGCAGTACTTC
NA,TRBV11-2,NA,TRBJ2-7,CASSLDPGTGDSYEQYF,TGTGCCAGCAGCTTAGATCCAGGGACCGGGGACTCCTACGAGCAGTACTTC
NA,TRBV29-1,NA,TRBJ1-2,CSVDTRTYGYTF,TGCAGCGTTGATACACGGACCTATGGCTACACCTTC
many,TRBV12-3/TRBV12-4,TRBD1,TRBJ2-7,CASSLRTGGEGEQYF,TGTGCCAGCAGTTTACGGACAGGGGGAGAGGGCGAGCAGTACTTC
NA,TRBV2,TRBD1,TRBJ1-3,CASRDITGTGLTGNTIYF,TGTGCCAGCAGAGACATCACCGGGACAGGGTTGACTGGAAACACCATATATTTT
NA,TRBV15,NA,TRBJ2-7,CATSRRDSYEQYF,TGTGCCACCAGCCGCCGGGACTCCTACGAGCAGTACTTC
NA,TRBV7-2,NA,TRBJ1-2,CASSLGARALGGHTF,TGTGCCAGCAGCTTAGGGGCCAGGGCCCTGGGTGGCCACACCTTC
NA,TRBV29-1,NA,TRBJ2-7,CGVAPRLASGEQYF,TGCGGCGTTGCCCCCAGGCTAGCGAGCGGCGAGCAGTACTTC
many,TRBV29-1,NA,TRBJ2-5,CSVEEVPGHFYNRETQYF,TGCAGCGTTGAAGAAGTACCGGGACACTTTTATAATAGGGAGACCCAGTACTTC
many,TRBV10-2,TRBD2,TRBJ2-7,CATKIPGLAGAFEQYF,TGCGCCACCAAGATTCCGGGACTAGCGGGAGCTTTCGAGCAGTACTTC
many,TRBV12-3/TRBV12-4,NA,TRBJ2-7,CASSFSSLPEQYF,TGTGCCAGCAGTTTTTCCAGCCTCCCCGAGCAGTACTTC
many,TRBV6-5,TRBD1,TRBJ1-5,CASSYDRGPNQPQHF,TGTGCCAGCAGTTACGACAGGGGACCCAATCAGCCCCAGCATTTT
many,TRBV5-5,TRBD2,TRBJ2-5,CASSLGTSAGETQYF,TGTGCCAGCAGCTTGGGGACTAGCGCGGGGGAGACCCAGTACTTC
NA,TRBV7-2,NA,TRBJ2-3,CASSLRGRRRGTDTQYF,TGTGCCAGCAGCCTCCGCGGCCGCCGGAGGGGCACAGATACGCAGTATTTT
many,TRBV5-1,NA,TRBJ2-6,CASSAYSSGANVLTF,TGCGCCAGCAGCGCCTATAGCTCTGGGGCCAACGTCCTGACTTTC
many,TRBV24-1,NA,TRBJ2-5,CATSDTPGRGETQYF,TGTGCCACCAGTGATACACCGGGACGAGGGGAGACCCAGTACTTC
NA,TRBV20-1,NA,TRBJ1-5,CSARLDSQETQHF,TGCAGTGCTAGACTGGACAGTCAAGAGACCCAGCATTTT
many,TRBV7-9,TRBD1,TRBJ1-2,CASSAYRGLHGYTF,TGTGCCAGCAGCGCGTACAGGGGGCTTCATGGCTACACCTTC
many,TRBV27,NA,TRBJ2-7,CASSLVRAHEQYF,TGTGCCAGCAGTTTGGTCAGGGCCCACGAGCAGTACTTC
many,TRBV3-1,NA,TRBJ1-2,CASSQDLLGYTF,TGTGCCAGCAGCCAAGATTTGCTTGGCTACACCTTC
many,TRBV7-9,NA,TRBJ1-5,CASSLGRQPYSNQPQHF,TGTGCCAGCAGCTTAGGTCGCCAGCCCTATAGCAATCAGCCCCAGCATTTT
NA,TRBV7-2,TRBD1,TRBJ2-1,CASSSETGQGNDNEQFF,TGTGCCAGCAGTTCCGAAACGGGACAGGGTAATGACAATGAGCAGTTCTTC
NA,TRBV11-2,TRBD1,TRBJ2-2,CASSLGDRDKRWPPGELFF,TGTGCCAGCAGCTTAGGGGACAGGGATAAACGATGGCCACCCGGGGAGCTGTTTTTT
NA,TRBV7-7,NA,TRBJ1-5,CASSLGQGQETQHF,TGTGCCAGCAGCTTAGGGCAGGGTCAAGAGACCCAGCATTTT
NA,TRBV20-1,NA,TRBJ2-5,CSARPGTQYF,TGCAGTGCTAGGCCCGGGACCCAGTACTTC
NA,TRBV29-1,NA,TRBJ2-7,CSVGLAIYEQYF,TGCAGCGTTGGGCTAGCGATCTACGAGCAGTACTTC
few,TRBV27,NA,TRBJ2-5,CASSLSKGGTEETQYF,TGTGCCAGCAGTTTATCGAAGGGCGGAACTGAAGAGACCCAGTACTTC
NA,TRBV6-4,NA,TRBJ2-6,CASSRLRGSGANVLTF,TGTGCCAGCAGCCGCCTCCGGGGGTCTGGGGCCAACGTCCTGACTTTC
NA,TRBV20-1,NA,TRBJ1-1,CSARDGSDFF,TGCAGTGCTAGAGATGGCAGTGATTTCTTT
once,TRBV29-1,TRBD1,TRBJ1-5,CSIRDRGNQPQHF,TGCAGCATCCGGGACAGGGGCAATCAGCCCCAGCATTTT
few,TRBV7-9,NA,TRBJ2-3,CASSYRGEITDTQYF,TGTGCCAGCAGCTATAGGGGGGAGATCACAGATACGCAGTATTTT
once,TRBV20-1,NA,TRBJ1-1,CSARGRDELEAFF,TGCAGTGCTAGAGGCCGGGACGAACTCGAAGCTTTCTTT
NA,TRBV20-1,NA,TRBJ2-7,CSALIGGTTTYEQYF,TGCAGTGCACTCATCGGCGGGACAACGACCTACGAGCAGTACTTC
many,TRBV20-1,NA,TRBJ1-2,CSAINTKKGQQDGYTF,TGCAGTGCTATCAACACAAAAAAAGGACAGCAAGATGGCTACACCTTC
few,TRBV11-3,NA,TRBJ1-6,CASSLDRIRSYNSPLHF,TGTGCCAGCAGCCTAGACAGGATCCGCTCCTATAATTCACCCCTCCACTTT
NA,TRBV2,TRBD1,TRBJ2-7,CASSERDRGLEQYF,TGTGCCAGCAGTGAACGGGACAGGGGGCTTGAGCAGTACTTC
many,TRBV5-1,TRBD1,TRBJ2-7,CASSPGTGKNEQYF,TGCGCCAGCAGCCCCGGGACAGGTAAAAACGAGCAGTACTTC
many,TRBV5-5,NA,TRBJ1-5,CASRAGREVNQPQHF,TGTGCCAGCAGAGCGGGCAGGGAGGTCAATCAGCCCCAGCATTTT
many,TRBV11-3,NA,TRBJ2-7,CASSQNRATGYEQYF,TGTGCCAGCAGCCAGAACAGGGCTACCGGTTACGAGCAGTACTTC
many,TRBV24-1,NA,TRBJ2-7,CATSDSGEQYF,TGTGCCACCAGTGATTCGGGCGAGCAGTACTTC
many,TRBV19,TRBD1,TRBJ1-6,CASMGTANSPLHF,TGTGCCAGTATGGGGACAGCCAATTCACCCCTCCACTTT
NA,TRBV20-1,TRBD2,TRBJ2-5,CSARVSASGAQETQYF,TGCAGTGCTAGAGTCTCGGCTAGCGGGGCCCAAGAGACCCAGTACTTC
many,TRBV19,NA,TRBJ1-5,CASSMRQHNQPQHF,TGTGCCAGTAGTATGAGGCAACACAATCAGCCCCAGCATTTT
few,TRBV6-1,NA,TRBJ2-2,CAVGASGELFF,TGTGCCGTAGGGGCCTCCGGGGAGCTGTTTTTT
NA,TRBV18,NA,TRBJ1-1,CASSDQPGAWAFF,TGTGCCAGCTCAGATCAGCCCGGAGCTTGGGCTTTCTTT
many,TRBV5-4,NA,TRBJ1-2,CASSSPGQALEYYTF,TGTGCCAGCAGCTCCCCTGGCCAGGCACTTGAGTACTACACCTTC
NA,TRBV29-1,TRBD1,TRBJ1-2,CSTHGTGTGYTF,TGCAGCACCCATGGGACAGGGACGGGCTACACCTTC